Here is one TCR beta chain with its context. A much larger clone lies a single base off, so this may be a read error. The data derive from a study of blood T cells in healthy people across ages. CDR3 size: 11 residues. Next came a second PCR, run for about 7 to 12 cycles, which used a sample-barcoded 5' primer along with a J-beta primer mix. TCRdb reprocessed the 5' RACE reads with MiXCR, giving one entry per CDR3 protein. The sample holds 870,000 or so distinct CDR3 sequences, under 35% seen once. Sequenced sample: blood. This TCR was sampled from a woman of 80 years or more in good health. J is TRBJ2-3 and V is TRBV12-3 or TRBV12-4; no definite D call. CDR3 sequence: CANSLWDTQYF. CDR3 DNA: TGTGCCAACAGTTTGTGGGATACGCAGTATTTT.